The clone carrying this TCR beta chain was seen many times. Its matching antigen is unknown. Built from TCR beta cDNA, the libraries had unique molecular identifiers in them. A single record per CDR3 protein comes from TCRdb applying MiXCR to the PCR reads. The sample holds hundreds of thousands of distinct CDR3 sequences; about a third are singletons and the top ten take 10% to 15%. J gave up 2 bases and V 3 bases, and 3 bases lay outside the gene matches. CDR3 size: 14 residues. This record comes from a study of post-analysis software for immune sequencing data. Study-wide points: In patients, about 5 TRBV segments were more frequent than in controls, with TRBV5-6, TRBV5-1 and TRBV20-1 among them.

The chain recombines TRBV12-3 or TRBV12-4 with TRBJ2-7; 8 bases line up with TRBD2. Sequenced: blood. The TCR was taken from a girl between 10 and 17 years old with multiple sclerosis. CDR3 DNA: TGTGCCAGCAGTTTTGGCGGGGGGACCTACGAGCAGTACTTC. It translates to CASSFGGGTYEQYF.